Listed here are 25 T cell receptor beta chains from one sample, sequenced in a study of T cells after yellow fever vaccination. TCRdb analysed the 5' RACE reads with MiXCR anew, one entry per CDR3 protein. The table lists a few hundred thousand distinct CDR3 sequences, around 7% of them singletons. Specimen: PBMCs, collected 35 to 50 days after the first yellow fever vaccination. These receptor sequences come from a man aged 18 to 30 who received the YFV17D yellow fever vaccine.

CDR3 sequence reads: CASSLAGKNIQYF. As DNA, the CDR3 is TGTGCCAGCAGCTTAGCAGGCAAAAACATTCAGTACTTC. This chain joins TRBV7-9 and TRBJ2-4; D unresolved. The CDR3 is made up of 13 amino acids. V was clipped by 0 bases and J by 3 bases, with 3 bases between them. Germline V gene data show CDR1 as SEHNR and CDR2 as FQNEAQ (reference sequence).

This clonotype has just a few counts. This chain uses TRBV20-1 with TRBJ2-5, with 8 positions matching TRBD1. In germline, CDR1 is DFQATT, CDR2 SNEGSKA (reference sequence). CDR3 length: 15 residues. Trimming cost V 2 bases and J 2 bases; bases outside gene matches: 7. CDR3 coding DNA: TGCAGTGCTAGACCAGCGTACAGGGGGCAAGAGACCCAGTACTTC. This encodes CSARPAYRGQETQYF.

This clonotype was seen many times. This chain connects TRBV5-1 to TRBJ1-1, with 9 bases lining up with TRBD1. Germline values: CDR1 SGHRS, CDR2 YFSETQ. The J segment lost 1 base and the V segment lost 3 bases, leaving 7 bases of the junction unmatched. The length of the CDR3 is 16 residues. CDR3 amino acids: CASSSTPGQGNTEAFF. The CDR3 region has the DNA TGCGCCAGCAGCTCGACCCCGGGACAGGGGAACACTGAAGCTTTCTTT.

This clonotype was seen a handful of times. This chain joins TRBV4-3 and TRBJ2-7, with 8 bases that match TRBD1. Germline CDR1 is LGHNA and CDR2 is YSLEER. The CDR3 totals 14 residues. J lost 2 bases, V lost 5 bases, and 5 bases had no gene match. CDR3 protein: CASSERQGPYEQYF. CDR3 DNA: TGCGCCAGCAGCGAAAGACAGGGGCCCTACGAGCAGTACTTC.

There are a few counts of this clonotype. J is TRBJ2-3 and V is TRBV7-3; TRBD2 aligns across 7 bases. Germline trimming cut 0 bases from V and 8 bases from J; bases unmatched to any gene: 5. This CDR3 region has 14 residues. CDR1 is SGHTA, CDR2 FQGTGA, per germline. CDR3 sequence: CASSLTGTTPTQYF. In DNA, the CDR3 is TGTGCCAGCAGCTTAACTGGGACTACCCCTACGCAGTATTTT.

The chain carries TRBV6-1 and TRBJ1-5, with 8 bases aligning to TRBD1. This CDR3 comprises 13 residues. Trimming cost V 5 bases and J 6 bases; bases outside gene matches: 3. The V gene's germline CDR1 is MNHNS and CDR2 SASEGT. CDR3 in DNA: TGTGCCAGCAGTAAAGACAGGGGTCAGCCCCAGCATTTT. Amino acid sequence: CASSKDRGQPQHF.

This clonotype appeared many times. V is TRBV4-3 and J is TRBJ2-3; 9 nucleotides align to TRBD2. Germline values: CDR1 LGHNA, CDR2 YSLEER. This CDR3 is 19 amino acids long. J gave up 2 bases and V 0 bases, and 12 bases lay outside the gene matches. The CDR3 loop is CASSQEGLGLAGTTDTQYF. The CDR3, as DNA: TGCGCCAGCAGCCAAGAAGGTTTAGGGCTAGCGGGGACCACAGATACGCAGTATTTT.

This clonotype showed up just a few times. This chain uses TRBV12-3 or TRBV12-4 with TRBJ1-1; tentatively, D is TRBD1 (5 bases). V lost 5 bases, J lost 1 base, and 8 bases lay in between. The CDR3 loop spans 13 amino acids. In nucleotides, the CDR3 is TGTGCCAGCAGTGTAGACAGGAACACTGAAGCTTTCTTT. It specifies CASSVDRNTEAFF.

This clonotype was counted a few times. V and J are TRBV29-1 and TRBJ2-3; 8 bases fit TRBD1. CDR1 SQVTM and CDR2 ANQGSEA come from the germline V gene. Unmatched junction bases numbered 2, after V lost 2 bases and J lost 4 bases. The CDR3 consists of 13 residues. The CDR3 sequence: CSVENRGSDTQYF. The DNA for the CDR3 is TGCAGCGTTGAAAACAGGGGGTCAGATACGCAGTATTTT.

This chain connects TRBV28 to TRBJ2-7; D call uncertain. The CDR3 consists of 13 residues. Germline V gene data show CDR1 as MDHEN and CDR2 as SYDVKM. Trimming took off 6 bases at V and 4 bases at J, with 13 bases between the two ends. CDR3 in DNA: TGTGCCAGCAGACCCGTAACTGGATACGAGCAGTACGTC. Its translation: CASRPVTGYEQYV.

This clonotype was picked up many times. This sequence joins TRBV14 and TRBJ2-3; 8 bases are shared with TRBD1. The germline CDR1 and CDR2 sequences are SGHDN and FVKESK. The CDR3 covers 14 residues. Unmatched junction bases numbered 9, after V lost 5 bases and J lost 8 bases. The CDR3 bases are TGTGCCAGCAGCTCGGGACAGGCTCAGGTTACGCAGTATTTT. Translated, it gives CASSSGQAQVTQYF.

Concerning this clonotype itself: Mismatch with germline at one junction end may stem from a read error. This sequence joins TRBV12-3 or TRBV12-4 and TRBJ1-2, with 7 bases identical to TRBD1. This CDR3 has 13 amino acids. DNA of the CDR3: TGTGCCAGCAGTTTAAGACAGGGATATGGCTACTCCTTC. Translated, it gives CASSLRQGYGYSF.

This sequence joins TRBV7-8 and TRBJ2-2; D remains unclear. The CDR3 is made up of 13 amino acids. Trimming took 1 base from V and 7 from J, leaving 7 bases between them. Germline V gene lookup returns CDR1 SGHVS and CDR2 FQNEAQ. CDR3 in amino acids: CASSLGPFGELFF. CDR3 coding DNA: TGTGCCAGCAGCTTAGGGCCATTCGGGGAGCTGTTTTTT.

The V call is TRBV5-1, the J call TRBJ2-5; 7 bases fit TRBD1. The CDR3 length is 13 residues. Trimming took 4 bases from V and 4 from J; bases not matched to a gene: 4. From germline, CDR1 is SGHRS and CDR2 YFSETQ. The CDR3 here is CASSVGQVETQYF. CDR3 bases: TGCGCCAGCAGCGTCGGACAGGTAGAGACCCAGTACTTC.

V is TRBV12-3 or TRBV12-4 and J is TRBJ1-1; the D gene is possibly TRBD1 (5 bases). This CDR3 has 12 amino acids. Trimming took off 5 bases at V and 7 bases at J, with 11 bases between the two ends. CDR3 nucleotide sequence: TGTGCCAGCAGTCCGGGGCTGTATGAAGCTTTCTTT. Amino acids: CASSPGLYEAFF.

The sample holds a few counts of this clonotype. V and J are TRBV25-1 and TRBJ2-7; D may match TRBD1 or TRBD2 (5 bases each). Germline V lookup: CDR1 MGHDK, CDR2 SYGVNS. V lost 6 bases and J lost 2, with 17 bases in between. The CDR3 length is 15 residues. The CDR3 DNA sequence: TGTGCCAGCAGCCCTCCCCTGGGGGTTCCCTACGAGCAGTACTTC. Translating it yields CASSPPLGVPYEQYF.

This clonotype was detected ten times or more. CDR3 sequence reads: CASSEATDTQYF. DNA for the CDR3: TGTGCCAGCAGTGAAGCTACAGATACGCAGTATTTT. The chain recombines TRBV6-1 with TRBJ2-3; D gene ambiguous. There are 12 residues in the CDR3. From germline, CDR1 is MNHNS and CDR2 SASEGT. The V end lost 0 bases, the J end lost 3 bases, and 1 base lay between the germline ends.

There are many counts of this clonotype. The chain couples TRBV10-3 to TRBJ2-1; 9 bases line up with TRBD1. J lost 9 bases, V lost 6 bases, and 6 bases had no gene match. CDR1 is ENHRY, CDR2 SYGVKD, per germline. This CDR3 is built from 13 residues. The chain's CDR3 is CAIRRTGEAEQFF. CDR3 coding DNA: TGTGCCATCAGAAGGACAGGGGAGGCTGAGCAGTTCTTC.

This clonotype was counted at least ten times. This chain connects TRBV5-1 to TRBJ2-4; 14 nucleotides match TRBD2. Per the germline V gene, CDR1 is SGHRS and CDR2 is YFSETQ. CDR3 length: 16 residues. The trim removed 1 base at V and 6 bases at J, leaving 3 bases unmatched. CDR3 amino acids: CASSLPGLAGGNIQYF. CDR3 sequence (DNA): TGCGCCAGCAGCTTGCCCGGACTAGCGGGGGGAAACATTCAGTACTTC.

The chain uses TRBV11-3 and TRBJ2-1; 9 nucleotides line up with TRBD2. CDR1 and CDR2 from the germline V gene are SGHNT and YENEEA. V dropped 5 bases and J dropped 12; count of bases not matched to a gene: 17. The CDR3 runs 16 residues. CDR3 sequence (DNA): TGTGCCAGCAGCCAAAAGTACGGCGGGGGGGCGTCAGGGCAGTTCTTC. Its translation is CASSQKYGGGASGQFF.

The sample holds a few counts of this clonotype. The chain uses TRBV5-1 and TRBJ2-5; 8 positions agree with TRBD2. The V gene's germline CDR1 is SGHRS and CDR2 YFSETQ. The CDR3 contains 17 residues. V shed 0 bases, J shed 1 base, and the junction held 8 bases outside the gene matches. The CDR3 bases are TGCGCCAGCAGCTTGGCCCCAGCGGGGGCTCTCCAAGAGACCCAGTACTTC. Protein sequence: CASSLAPAGALQETQYF.

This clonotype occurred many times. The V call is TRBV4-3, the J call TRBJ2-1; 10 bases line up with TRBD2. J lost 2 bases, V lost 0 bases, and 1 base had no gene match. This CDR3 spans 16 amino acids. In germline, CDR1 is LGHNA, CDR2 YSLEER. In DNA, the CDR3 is TGCGCCAGCAGCCAAGATGGGACTAGCGCCTACAATGAGCAGTTCTTC. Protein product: CASSQDGTSAYNEQFF.

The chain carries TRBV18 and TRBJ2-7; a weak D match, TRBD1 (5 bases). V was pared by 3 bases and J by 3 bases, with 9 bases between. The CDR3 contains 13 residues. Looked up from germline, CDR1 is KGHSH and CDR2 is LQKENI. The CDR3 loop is CASSPTDDYEQYV. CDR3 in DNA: TGTGCCAGCTCACCGACAGATGACTACGAGCAGTACGTC.

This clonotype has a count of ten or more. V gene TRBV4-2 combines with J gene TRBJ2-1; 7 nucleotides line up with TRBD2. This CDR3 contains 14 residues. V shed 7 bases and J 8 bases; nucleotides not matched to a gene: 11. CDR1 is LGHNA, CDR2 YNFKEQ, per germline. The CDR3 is CASTSTSIVDEQFF. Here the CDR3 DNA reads TGTGCCAGCACCTCGACTAGCATTGTCGATGAGCAGTTCTTC.

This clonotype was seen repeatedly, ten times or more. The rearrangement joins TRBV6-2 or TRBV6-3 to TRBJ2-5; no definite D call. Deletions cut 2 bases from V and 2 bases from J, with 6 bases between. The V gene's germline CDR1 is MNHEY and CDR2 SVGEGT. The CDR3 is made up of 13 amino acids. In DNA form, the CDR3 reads TGTGCCAGCAGTTACGAGATTCAAGAGACCCAGTACTTC. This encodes CASSYEIQETQYF.